This TCR beta chain stems from a study of cytomegalovirus exposure and HLA in healthy donors. General observations from the study: Cytomegalovirus status was reportedly diagnosed by the classifier with high specificity and sensitivity.

PCR amplification relied on 60 Vbeta primers (plus 13 Jbeta primers). Method: immunoSEQ multiplex PCR; TCRdb's copy keeps in-frame clones and lacks some. The sample lists around 150,000 clones, roughly 84% seen once, with roughly 1.4% in the top ten. Details on this clone: The antigen is not known. At the DNA level, this CDR3 is encoded by other sequences in the same sample as well.

This CDR3 has 14 amino acids. Germline CDR1 MDHEN, CDR2 SYDVKM. V gave up 2 bases and J gave up 1 base, with 6 bases separating them. The specimen was PBMCs. This receptor was identified in a woman under 30 in good health and CMV-seronegative. The V gene is TRBV28, the J gene TRBJ2-4; TRBD1 is a possible D gene (6 bases). CDR3 in amino acids: CASSLQGAKNIQYF. The CDR3 DNA is TGTGCCAGCAGTTTACAGGGGGCCAAAAACATTCAGTACTTC.